The 20 T cell receptor beta chains below all came from one sample that was sequenced in a study of vaccination and CD4 T cells after COVID-19 (dated by TCRdb to between 2022 and 2023). The method behind the library was PCR. For sequencing, an Illumina iSeq 100 was employed. TCRdb itself trimmed the public reads at Q25 with fastp, ran MiXCR and retained productive beta chains. Here each entry gathers all rows of one CDR3 protein and keeps the most common genes and DNA. This sample has 25,000 or so distinct CDR3 sequences in its table, and about 54% of those were observed once. The ten largest clones add up to more than 0.85% of the sample. The sequencing used CD4+ T cells from blood, collected before SARS-CoV-2 vaccination. Receptors were obtained from a human donor who had recovered from COVID-19.

The genes are TRBV25-1 and TRBJ1-2, with 8 bases aligning to TRBD1. V was clipped by 6 bases and J by 3 bases; unmatched bases: 9. The CDR3 sequence is 15 residues long. Germline CDR1 reads MGHDK; CDR2 reads SYGVNS. CDR3 coding DNA: TGTGCCAGCAGACCCCTGCCAGGGGGCGACTATGGCTACACCTTC. Translating gives CASRPLPGGDYGYTF.

This clonotype was counted a few times. The genes are TRBV15 and TRBJ2-7, with D possibly TRBD2 on 5 matching bases. Germline V gives CDR1 LNHNV, CDR2 YYDKDF (reference sequence). Between the trimmed V and J ends, which lost 1 base and 0 bases, there was a span of 16 bases. The CDR3 loop spans 17 amino acids. The DNA for the CDR3 is TGTGCCACCAGCAGAGGAACCGGGGTTGTTGGCTCCTACGAGCAGTACTTC. This sequence encodes CATSRGTGVVGSYEQYF.

This chain uses TRBV19 with TRBJ2-3, with D unclear. CDR1 and CDR2 (germline): LNHDA, SQIVND (reference sequence). This CDR3 is built from 13 residues. V shed 8 bases and J shed 0 bases, with 9 bases lying between them. Here the CDR3 DNA reads TGTGCCAGTGGTCCTCCTAGCACAGATACGCAGTATTTT. Its protein is CASGPPSTDTQYF.

The table lists this clonotype with a few counts. This CDR3 is CASSDPTDAVYSGNTIYF. The CDR3 nucleotides are TGTGCCAGCAGCGACCCCACTGACGCCGTATACTCTGGAAACACCATATATTTT. This chain uses TRBV7-2 with TRBJ1-3; no firm D call. The CDR3 is 18 amino acids. V was cut by 5 bases and J by 0 bases, with 20 bases left in between. In germline, CDR1 is SGHTA, CDR2 FQGNSA.

The gene calls are TRBV10-1 and TRBJ1-6; D is unclear. Germline loops: CDR1 WNHNN, CDR2 SYGVQD (reference sequence). V lost 5 bases and J 8 bases, leaving 10 bases between the germline ends. The CDR3 runs to 13 residues. CDR3 DNA: TGCGCCAGCAGTAGGACCTGGTATTCACCCCTCCACTTT. Amino acids: CASSRTWYSPLHF.

This clonotype was recorded once. V gene TRBV20-1 combines with J gene TRBJ2-7; possible D gene TRBD1, 6 bases. V was shortened by 1 base and J by 2 bases, with 15 bases between the two germline ends. CDR1 is DFQATT and CDR2 is SNEGSKA in the germline V gene (reference sequence). This CDR3 comprises 15 residues. CDR3 coding DNA: TGCAGTGCTAGAGCACCGACAGGTAACCCCTACGAGCAGTACTTC. Its translation: CSARAPTGNPYEQYF.

The chain has TRBV19 and TRBJ2-7; D is unresolved. Germline loops: CDR1 LNHDA, CDR2 SQIVND (reference sequence). Trimming removed 4 bases from V and 9 bases from J, with 16 bases in between. The CDR3 extends over 13 amino acids. The DNA of the CDR3 is TGTGCCAGTAGTACGACCTCCGGTCAGCCGCAGTACTTC. Encoded protein: CASSTTSGQPQYF.

The J gene is TRBJ2-3, the V gene TRBV5-6; D remains ambiguous. The CDR3 is 14 residues long. Trimming took 0 bases from V and 5 from J, leaving 10 bases between them. Germline V gene lookup returns CDR1 SGHDT and CDR2 YYEEEE. CDR3 bases: TGTGCCAGCAGCTTGGAACAGTGGGGAGATACGCAGTATTTT. Residues: CASSLEQWGDTQYF. Complete variable domain (other parts from reference TRBV5-6 and TRBJ2-3): DAGVTQSPTHLIKTRGQQVTLRCSPKSGHDTVSWYQQALGQGPQFIFQYYEEEERQRGNFPDRFSGHQFPNYSSELNVNALLLGDSALYLCASSLEQWGDTQYFGPGTRLTVL.

The rearrangement links TRBV4-1 to TRBJ2-5, with TRBD1 matching 10 bases. Germline V gives CDR1 MGHRA, CDR2 YSYEKL. V dropped 4 bases and J dropped 9; count of bases not matched to a gene: 5. There are 13 residues in the CDR3. The DNA of the CDR3 is TGCGCCAGCAGCCTACGGACAGGGGGGTCCCAGTACTTC. Translating it yields CASSLRTGGSQYF.

This sequence joins TRBV20-1 and TRBJ1-2, with D possibly TRBD1 on 5 matching bases. Per germline, CDR1 DFQATT and CDR2 SNEGSKA (reference sequence). The CDR3 consists of 13 residues. V lost 1 base to trimming and J lost 5 bases, with 11 bases between them. The chain's CDR3 is CSARAQGGYGYTF. CDR3 DNA sequence: TGCAGTGCTAGAGCCCAGGGAGGGTATGGCTACACCTTC.

The V call is TRBV7-2, the J call TRBJ2-3, with TRBD2 matching 7 bases. J was trimmed by 1 base and V by 1 base; bases with no gene match: 14. Per germline, CDR1 SGHTA and CDR2 FQGNSA. This CDR3 comprises 19 residues. The CDR3 loop reads CASSLGFGRERRGTDTQYF. The DNA of the CDR3 is TGTGCCAGCAGCTTAGGGTTCGGGCGGGAGCGGAGGGGCACAGATACGCAGTATTTT.

The table lists this clonotype with a few counts. The rearrangement uses TRBV20-1 and TRBJ2-3; D possibly uses TRBD1 or TRBD2 (5 bases each). Germline V lookup: CDR1 DFQATT, CDR2 SNEGSKA (reference sequence). The CDR3 spans 16 residues. The ends were cut back, 3 bases at V and 5 bases at J, with 21 bases in the middle. CDR3 sequence (DNA): TGCAGTGCTAGTGGAGCGTTGGGGGATTTCGTAGATACGCAGTATTTT. Amino acids: CSASGALGDFVDTQYF.

The chain employs TRBV19 and TRBJ2-2, with 7 bases aligning to TRBD1. The length of the CDR3 is 16 residues. Losses at the gene ends were 5 bases for V and 0 bases for J; bases not matched to a gene: 6. CDR1 LNHDA and CDR2 SQIVND come from the germline V gene (reference sequence). CDR3 sequence reads: CASSSGTATNTGELFF. DNA for the CDR3: TGTGCCAGTAGTTCCGGGACAGCAACGAACACCGGGGAGCTGTTTTTT.

This clonotype appeared once. The chain uses TRBV6-2 or TRBV6-3 and TRBJ2-2; tentatively, D is TRBD1 (5 bases). Trimming shortened V by 6 bases and J by 0 bases, and 17 bases separated the two germline ends. The CDR3 runs 17 residues. CDR1 is MNHEY and CDR2 is SVGEGT in the germline V gene. The CDR3 bases are TGTGCCAGCAGCCGCGTCCCAGGGTTCGCGAACACCGGGGAGCTGTTTTTT. It encodes CASSRVPGFANTGELFF.

This clonotype has more than one count but fewer than ten. V usage is TRBV20-1 and J usage is TRBJ2-3, with 8 bases fitting TRBD2. Germline values: CDR1 DFQATT, CDR2 SNEGSKA (reference sequence). The CDR3 has 12 amino acids. Trimming cost V 5 bases and J 6 bases; bases outside gene matches: 4. The CDR3 nucleotides read TGCAGTGCTGGAAAGCGGGGGGATACGCAGTATTTT. As protein: CSAGKRGDTQYF.

The chain links TRBV18 to TRBJ1-1; a possible D gene is TRBD1 (5 bases). V was trimmed by 8 bases and J by 6 bases, leaving 19 bases between them. CDR3 length equals 14 residues. In germline, CDR1 is KGHSH, CDR2 LQKENI. The DNA of the CDR3 is TGTGCCAGCCAGGATACTCGCCGGGGCGCTGAAGCTTTCTTT. As protein: CASQDTRRGAEAFF.

This clonotype is a singleton in its sample. The chain carries TRBV14 and TRBJ2-7, with D perhaps TRBD1 (5 bases). Germline CDR1 SGHDN, CDR2 FVKESK. This CDR3 contains 15 residues. Between the trimmed V and J ends, which lost 0 bases and 4 bases, there was a span of 13 bases. The CDR3 DNA is TGTGCCAGCAGCCAAGATGGGCAGGGTAGGTACGAGCAGTACTTC. Translating it yields CASSQDGQGRYEQYF.

This clonotype was recorded a few times. V usage is TRBV7-2 and J usage is TRBJ2-5; tentative D call: TRBD1 (5 bases). The germline V and J ends were trimmed by 2 bases and 3 bases, with 10 bases remaining between them. Germline assignment: CDR1 SGHTA and CDR2 FQGNSA. CDR3 length: 14 residues. The CDR3 sequence: CASSLFAREETQYF. The CDR3, as DNA: TGTGCCAGCAGCTTATTTGCCAGGGAAGAGACCCAGTACTTC.

V gene TRBV20-1 combines with J gene TRBJ2-7; 7 nucleotides agree with TRBD2. CDR1 and CDR2 (germline): DFQATT, SNEGSKA (reference sequence). J gave up 4 bases and V 4 bases, and 1 base lay outside the gene matches. The CDR3 runs 11 residues. CDR3 sequence (DNA): TGCAGTGCTACTAGCGGTTACGAGCAGTACTTC. Protein product: CSATSGYEQYF.

This clonotype was observed a few times. The rearrangement links TRBV7-2 to TRBJ2-5; D is unresolved. Germline values: CDR1 SGHTA, CDR2 FQGNSA. This CDR3 is built from 13 residues. Trimming shortened V by 5 bases and J by 3 bases, and 10 bases separated the two germline ends. CDR3 sequence: CASSALRKETQYF. The CDR3, as DNA: TGTGCCAGCAGCGCTCTAAGGAAAGAGACCCAGTACTTC. Variable domain in full (rest from reference TRBV7-2 and TRBJ2-5): GAGVSQSPSNKVTEKGKDVELRCDPISGHTALYWYRQSLGQGLEFLIYFQGNSAPDKSGLPSDRFSAERTGGSVSTLTIQRTQQEDSAVYLCASSALRKETQYFGPGTRLLVL.